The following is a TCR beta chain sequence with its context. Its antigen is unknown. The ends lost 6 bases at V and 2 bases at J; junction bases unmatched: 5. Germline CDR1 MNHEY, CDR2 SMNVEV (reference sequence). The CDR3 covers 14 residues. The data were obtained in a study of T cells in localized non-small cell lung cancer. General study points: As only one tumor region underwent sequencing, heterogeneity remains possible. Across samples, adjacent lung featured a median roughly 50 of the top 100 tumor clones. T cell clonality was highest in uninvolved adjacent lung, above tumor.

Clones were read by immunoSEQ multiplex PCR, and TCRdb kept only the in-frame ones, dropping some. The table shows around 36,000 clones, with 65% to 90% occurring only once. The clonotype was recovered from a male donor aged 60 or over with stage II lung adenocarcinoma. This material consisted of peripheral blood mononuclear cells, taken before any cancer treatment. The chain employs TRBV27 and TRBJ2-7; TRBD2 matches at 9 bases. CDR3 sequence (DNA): TGTGCCAGCAGGATAGCGGGAGTAGCCTACGAGCAGTACTTC. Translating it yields CASRIAGVAYEQYF.